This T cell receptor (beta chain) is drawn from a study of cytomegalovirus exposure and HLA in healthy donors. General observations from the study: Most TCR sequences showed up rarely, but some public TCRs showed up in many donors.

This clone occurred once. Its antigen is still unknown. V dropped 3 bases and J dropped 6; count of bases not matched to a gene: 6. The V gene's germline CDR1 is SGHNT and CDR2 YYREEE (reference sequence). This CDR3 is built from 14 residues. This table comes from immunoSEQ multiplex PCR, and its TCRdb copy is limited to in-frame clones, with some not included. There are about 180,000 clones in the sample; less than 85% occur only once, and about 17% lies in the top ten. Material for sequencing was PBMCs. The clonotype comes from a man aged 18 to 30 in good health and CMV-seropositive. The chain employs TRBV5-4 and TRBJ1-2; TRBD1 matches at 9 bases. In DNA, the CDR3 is TGTGCCAGCAGCTGGACAGGGGAGCGGGATGGCTACACCTTC. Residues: CASSWTGERDGYTF.